This T cell receptor beta chain comes out of a study of T cell responses to AZD1222 COVID-19 vaccine. The data were produced by immunoSEQ multiplex PCR, yet TCRdb's version contains in-frame clones alone and is incomplete. The data show 120,000 or so clones, about 90% seen once. The V gene lost 5 bases and the J gene lost 0 bases, with 13 bases spanning the gap. This CDR3 is built from 15 residues. The V gene's germline CDR1 is LNHDA and CDR2 SQIVND (reference sequence). The chain carries TRBV19 and TRBJ1-2, with no clear D. Sequencing used peripheral blood, obtained 28 days after the second AZD1222 dose. The sequence was collected from an adult who received the AZD1222 COVID-19 vaccine. The CDR3 loop is CASSRLLQANYGYTF. In DNA, the CDR3 is TGTGCCAGTAGTCGGCTCCTTCAAGCTAACTATGGCTACACCTTC.